This entry lists 13 T cell receptor beta chains sequenced from one sample in a study of blood T cell repertoires in COVID-19. Clones were sequenced by immunoSEQ multiplex PCR, and TCRdb holds only the in-frame ones, with some missing. The sample yields about 250,000 clones, about four fifths seen once. Specimen: peripheral blood. Receptor source: a man in his forties or fifties with active or convalescent COVID-19.

This chain joins TRBV30 and TRBJ2-7; tentative D call: TRBD2 (6 bases). V was clipped by 1 base and J by 5 bases, with 12 bases between them. Looked up from germline, CDR1 is GTSNPN and CDR2 is SVGIG (reference sequence). The CDR3 extends over 13 amino acids. In DNA form, the CDR3 reads TGTGCCTGGAGTGGGGCGGGGTTCAACGAGCAGTACTTC. Amino acid sequence: CAWSGAGFNEQYF.

V usage is TRBV27 and J usage is TRBJ2-3; 8 bases align to TRBD2. V trimming: 6 bases; J trimming: 1 base; junction bases outside the gene matches: 9. Germline assignment: CDR1 MNHEY and CDR2 SMNVEV (reference sequence). The CDR3 loop spans 16 amino acids. CDR3 in DNA: TGTGCCAGCAGATACCGCGGGGGGCCCGGCACAGATACGCAGTATTTT. Encoded protein: CASRYRGGPGTDTQYF.

The rearrangement links TRBV7-2 to TRBJ2-1; 7 nucleotides line up with TRBD2. From germline, CDR1 is SGHTA and CDR2 FQGNSA. This CDR3 is built from 14 residues. Trimming took 4 bases from V and 12 from J; bases not matched to a gene: 12. In DNA form, the CDR3 reads TGTGCCAGCAGCTCCCGGGGCCTTAGCGGGTGGCAGTTCTTC. Its protein product is CASSSRGLSGWQFF.

The V call is TRBV29-1, the J call TRBJ1-6, with a possible D match to TRBD1 (6 bases). The V gene lost 6 bases and the J gene lost 14 bases, with 14 bases spanning the gap. Germline V gene data show CDR1 as SQVTM and CDR2 as ANQGSEA. This CDR3 spans 11 amino acids. The CDR3 here is CSVGTGNTLHF. The CDR3 nucleotides read TGCAGCGTGGGAACAGGGAACACCCTCCACTTT.

The chain uses TRBV29-1 and TRBJ1-3; D is perhaps TRBD1 (5 bases). V dropped 7 bases and J dropped 4 bases, with 14 bases sitting between them. This CDR3 spans 13 amino acids. Germline V gene data show CDR1 as SQVTM and CDR2 as ANQGSEA. The chain's CDR3 is CSAPGGAGNTIYF. The CDR3 bases are TGCAGCGCCCCGGGAGGGGCGGGAAACACCATATATTTT.

This clone was observed once. CDR3 residues: CASSRLGLASYNEQFF. CDR3 bases: TGTGCCAGCAGCCGCCTCGGACTAGCGTCCTACAATGAGCAGTTCTTC. The V and J genes are TRBV5-6 and TRBJ2-1; 9 bases map to TRBD2. The germline gives CDR1 SGHDT, CDR2 YYEEEE. V trimming: 4 bases; J trimming: 1 base; junction bases outside the gene matches: 6. This CDR3 spans 16 amino acids.

The chain recombines TRBV28 with TRBJ1-5, with a tentative D call TRBD1 (5 bases). CDR3 length: 14 amino acids. V was pared by 8 bases and J by 8 bases, with 19 bases between. CDR1 MDHEN and CDR2 SYDVKM come from the germline V gene. CDR3 residues: CASLPRGENKPQHF. The CDR3 DNA reads as TGTGCCAGCCTCCCCCGGGGGGAGAATAAGCCCCAGCATTTT. Full variable domain (rest looked up from reference TRBV28 and TRBJ1-5): DVKVTQSSRYLVKRTGEKVFLECVQDMDHENMFWYRQDPGLGLRLIYFSYDVKMKEKGDIPEGYSVSREKKERFSLILESASTNQTSMYLCASLPRGENKPQHFGDGTRLSIL.

Remarks on this clone: This sample includes further DNA sequences coding for the same CDR3. CDR3 sequence (DNA): TGTGCCTGGAGTACCAACGGGGGGGCCCAAGAGACCCAGTACTTC. Amino acids: CAWSTNGGAQETQYF. V and J are TRBV30 and TRBJ2-5, with TRBD2 matching over 8 bases. The CDR3 covers 15 residues. The germline CDR1 and CDR2 sequences are GTSNPN and SVGIG (reference sequence). J lost 1 base, V lost 2 bases, and 6 bases had no gene match.

J is TRBJ2-7 and V is TRBV3-1 (or the pseudogene TRBV3-2), with TRBD2 identical over 7 bases. The V segment lost 4 bases and the J segment 3 bases; nucleotides outside the gene matches: 6. From germline, CDR1 is LGHDT and CDR2 YNNKEL (reference sequence). This CDR3 region has 14 residues. The CDR3 sequence is CASSRGLGRYEQYF. CDR3 nucleotides: TGTGCCAGCAGCCGCGGACTAGGACGCTACGAGCAGTACTTC.

Here the CDR3 reads CATSRKLAGGGNEQFF. For the CDR3, the DNA is TGTGCCACCAGCAGAAAGCTAGCGGGGGGCGGGAATGAGCAGTTCTTC. This chain uses TRBV15 with TRBJ2-1; 11 bases are shared with TRBD2. The CDR3 is 16 residues long. The germline V gene encodes CDR1 LNHNV and CDR2 YYDKDF (reference sequence). The V and J ends lost 2 bases and 7 bases, in that order; junction bases with no gene match: 7.

The V gene is TRBV5-1, the J gene TRBJ1-2, with TRBD1 matching over 10 bases. The CDR3 extends over 16 amino acids. Germline loops: CDR1 SGHRS, CDR2 YFSETQ. J gave up 4 bases and V 3 bases, and 9 bases lay outside the gene matches. The CDR3 DNA sequence: TGCGCCAGCAGCTCAGACGGACAGGGGGAGGGCTATGGCTACACCTTC. It is translated as CASSSDGQGEGYGYTF.

The rearrangement links TRBV30 to TRBJ1-1; TRBD1 matches at 7 bases. This CDR3 has 13 amino acids. V shed 5 bases and J 1 base; nucleotides not matched to a gene: 4. The germline gives CDR1 GTSNPN, CDR2 SVGIG (reference sequence). The CDR3 DNA follows: TGTGCCTGGCAGGCAGGGGGGAACACTGAAGCTTTCTTT. Protein sequence: CAWQAGGNTEAFF.

This clone was observed a handful of times. The V call is TRBV12-5, the J call TRBJ1-1; D call uncertain. This CDR3 has 13 amino acids. Germline V lookup: CDR1 LGHNT, CDR2 FRNRAP. The germline V and J ends were trimmed by 6 bases and 3 bases, with 11 bases remaining between them. The CDR3 loop is CASGPQVDTEAFF. CDR3 in DNA: TGTGCTAGTGGGCCGCAGGTGGACACTGAAGCTTTCTTT.